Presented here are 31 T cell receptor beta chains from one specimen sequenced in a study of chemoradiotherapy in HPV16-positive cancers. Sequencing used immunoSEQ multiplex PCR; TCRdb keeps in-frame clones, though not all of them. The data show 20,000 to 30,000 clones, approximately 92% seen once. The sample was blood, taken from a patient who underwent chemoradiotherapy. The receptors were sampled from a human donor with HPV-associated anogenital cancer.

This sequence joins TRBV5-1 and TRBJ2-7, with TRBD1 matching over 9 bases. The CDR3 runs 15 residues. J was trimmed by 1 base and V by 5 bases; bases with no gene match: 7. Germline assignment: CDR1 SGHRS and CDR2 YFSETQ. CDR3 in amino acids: CASSRGQGWSYEQYF. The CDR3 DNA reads TGCGCCAGCAGTCGGGGACAGGGTTGGTCCTACGAGCAGTACTTC.

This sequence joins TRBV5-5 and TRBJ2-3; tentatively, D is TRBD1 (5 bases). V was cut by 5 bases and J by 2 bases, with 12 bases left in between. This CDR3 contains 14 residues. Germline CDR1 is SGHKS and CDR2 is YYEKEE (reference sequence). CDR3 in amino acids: CASRQQEFTDTQYF. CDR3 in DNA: TGTGCCAGCAGGCAACAGGAGTTCACAGATACGCAGTATTTT.

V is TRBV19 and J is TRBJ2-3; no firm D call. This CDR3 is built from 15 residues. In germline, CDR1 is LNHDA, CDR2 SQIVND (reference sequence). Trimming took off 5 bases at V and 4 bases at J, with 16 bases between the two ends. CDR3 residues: CASSWSTYLPDTQYF. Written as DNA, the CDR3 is TGTGCCAGTAGTTGGTCGACGTACCTCCCAGATACGCAGTATTTT.

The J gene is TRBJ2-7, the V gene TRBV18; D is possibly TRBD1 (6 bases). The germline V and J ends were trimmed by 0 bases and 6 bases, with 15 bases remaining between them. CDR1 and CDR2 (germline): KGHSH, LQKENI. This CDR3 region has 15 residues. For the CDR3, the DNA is TGTGCCAGCTCACCACCGTTCAGCCAGGGGAGCGAGCAGTACTTC. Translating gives CASSPPFSQGSEQYF. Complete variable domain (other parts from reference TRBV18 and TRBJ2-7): NAGVMQNPRHLVRRRGQEARLRCSPMKGHSHVYWYRQLPEEGLKFMVYLQKENIIDESGMPKERFSAEFPKEGPSILRIQQVVRGDSAAYFCASSPPFSQGSEQYFGPGTRLTVT.

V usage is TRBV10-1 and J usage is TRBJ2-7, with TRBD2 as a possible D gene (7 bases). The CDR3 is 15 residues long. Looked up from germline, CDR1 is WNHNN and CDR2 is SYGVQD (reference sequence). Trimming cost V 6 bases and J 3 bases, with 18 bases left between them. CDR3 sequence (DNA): TGCGCCAGCAGCAGGGGTCGGCGGGAGCACTACGAGCAGTACTTC. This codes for CASSRGRREHYEQYF.

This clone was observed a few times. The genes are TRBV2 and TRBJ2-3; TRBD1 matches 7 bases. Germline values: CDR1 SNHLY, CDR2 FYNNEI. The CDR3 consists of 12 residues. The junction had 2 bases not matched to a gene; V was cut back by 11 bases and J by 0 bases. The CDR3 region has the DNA TGTGCCGGGGGACAGAGCACAGATACGCAGTATTTT. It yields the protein CAGGQSTDTQYF.

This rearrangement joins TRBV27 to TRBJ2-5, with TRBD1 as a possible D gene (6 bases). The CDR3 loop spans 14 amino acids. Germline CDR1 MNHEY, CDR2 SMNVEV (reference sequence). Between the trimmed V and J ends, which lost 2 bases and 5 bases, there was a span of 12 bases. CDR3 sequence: CASSLGQRRETQYF. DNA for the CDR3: TGTGCCAGCAGTTTAGGACAGAGACGGGAGACCCAGTACTTC.

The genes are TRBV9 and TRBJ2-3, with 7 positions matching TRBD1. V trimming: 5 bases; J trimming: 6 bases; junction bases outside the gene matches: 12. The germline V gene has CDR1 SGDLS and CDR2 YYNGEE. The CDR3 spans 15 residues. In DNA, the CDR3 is TGTGCCAGCAGTGAGACAGGGTTTTCCGGTGATACGCAGTATTTT. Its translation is CASSETGFSGDTQYF.

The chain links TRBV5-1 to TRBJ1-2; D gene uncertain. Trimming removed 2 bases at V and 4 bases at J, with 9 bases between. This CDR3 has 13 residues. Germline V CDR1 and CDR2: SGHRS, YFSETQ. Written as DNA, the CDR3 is TGCGCCAGCAGCTTTGGATCCTCCTATGGCTACACCTTC. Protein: CASSFGSSYGYTF.

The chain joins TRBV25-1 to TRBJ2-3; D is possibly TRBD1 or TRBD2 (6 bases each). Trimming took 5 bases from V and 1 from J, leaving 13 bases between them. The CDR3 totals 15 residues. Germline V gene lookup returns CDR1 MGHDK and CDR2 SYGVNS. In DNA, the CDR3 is TGTGCCAGCAGTAAAGGGGGGATTGGCACAGATACGCAGTATTTT. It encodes CASSKGGIGTDTQYF.

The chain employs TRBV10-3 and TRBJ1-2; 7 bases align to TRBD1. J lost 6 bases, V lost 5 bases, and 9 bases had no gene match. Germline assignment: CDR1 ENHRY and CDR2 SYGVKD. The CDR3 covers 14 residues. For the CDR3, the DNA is TGTGCCATCAGTAAGACAGGGAGGACTAATGGCTACACCTTC. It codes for CAISKTGRTNGYTF.

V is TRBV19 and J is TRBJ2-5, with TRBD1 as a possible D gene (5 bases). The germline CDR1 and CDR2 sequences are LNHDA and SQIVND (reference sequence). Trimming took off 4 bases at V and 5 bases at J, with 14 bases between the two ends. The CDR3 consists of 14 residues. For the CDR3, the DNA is TGTGCCAGTAGTAGCAGATCAGGGTGGGAGACCCAGTACTTC. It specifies CASSSRSGWETQYF.

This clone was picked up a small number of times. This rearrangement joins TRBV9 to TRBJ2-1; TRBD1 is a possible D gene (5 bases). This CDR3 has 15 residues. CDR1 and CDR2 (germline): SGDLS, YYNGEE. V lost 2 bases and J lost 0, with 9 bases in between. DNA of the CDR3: TGTGCCAGCAGCGTCCAGGGAAACTCCTACAATGAGCAGTTCTTC. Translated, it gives CASSVQGNSYNEQFF. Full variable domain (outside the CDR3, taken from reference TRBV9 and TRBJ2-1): DSGVTQTPKHLITATGQRVTLRCSPRSGDLSVYWYQQSLDQGLQFLIQYYNGEERAKGNILERFSAQQFPDLHSELNLSSLELGDSALYFCASSVQGNSYNEQFFGPGTRLTVL.

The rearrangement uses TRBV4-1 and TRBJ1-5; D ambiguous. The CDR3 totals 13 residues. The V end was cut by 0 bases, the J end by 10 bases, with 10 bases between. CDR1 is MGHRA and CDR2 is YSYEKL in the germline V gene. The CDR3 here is CASSQEMTSPQHF. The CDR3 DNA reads TGCGCCAGCAGCCAAGAGATGACATCCCCCCAGCATTTT.

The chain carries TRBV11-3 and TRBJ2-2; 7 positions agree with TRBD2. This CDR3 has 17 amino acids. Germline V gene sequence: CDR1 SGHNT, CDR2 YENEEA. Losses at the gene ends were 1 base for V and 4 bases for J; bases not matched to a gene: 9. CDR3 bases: TGTGCCAGCAGCTTAGGGGGGGGTAACCCCAGCACCGGGGAGCTGTTTTTT. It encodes CASSLGGGNPSTGELFF.

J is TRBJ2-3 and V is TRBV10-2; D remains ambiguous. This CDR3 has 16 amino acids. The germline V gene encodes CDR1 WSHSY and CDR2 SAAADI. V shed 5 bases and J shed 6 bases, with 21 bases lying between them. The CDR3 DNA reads TGCGCCAGCAGTTTGTCCCGGGCAGGTCCTCGGGATACGCAGTATTTT. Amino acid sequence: CASSLSRAGPRDTQYF.

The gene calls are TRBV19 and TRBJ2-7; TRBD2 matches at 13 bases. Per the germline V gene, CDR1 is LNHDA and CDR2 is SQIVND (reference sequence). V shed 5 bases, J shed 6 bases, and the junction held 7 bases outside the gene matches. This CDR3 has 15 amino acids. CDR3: CASSARTSGRSEQYF. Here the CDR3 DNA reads TGTGCCAGTAGTGCCCGGACTAGCGGGAGAAGCGAGCAGTACTTC.

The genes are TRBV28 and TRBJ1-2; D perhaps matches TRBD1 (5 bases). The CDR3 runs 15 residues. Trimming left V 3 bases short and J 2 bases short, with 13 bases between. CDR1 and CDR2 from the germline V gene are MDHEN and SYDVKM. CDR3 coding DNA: TGTGCCAGCAGTTTGGCCAACTGGGGGAACTATGGCTACACCTTC. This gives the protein CASSLANWGNYGYTF.

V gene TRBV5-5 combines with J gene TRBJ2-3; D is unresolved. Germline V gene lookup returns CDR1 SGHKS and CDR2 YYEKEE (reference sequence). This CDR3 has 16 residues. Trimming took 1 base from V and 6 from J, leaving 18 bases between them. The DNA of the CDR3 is TGTGCCAGCAGCTTGTCTCCGGCGGTGGAGCAGGATACGCAGTATTTT. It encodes CASSLSPAVEQDTQYF.

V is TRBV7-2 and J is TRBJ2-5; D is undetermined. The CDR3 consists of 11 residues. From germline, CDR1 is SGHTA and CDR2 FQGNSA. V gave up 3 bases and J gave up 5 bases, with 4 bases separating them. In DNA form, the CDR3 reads TGTGCCAGCAGCTTCCGGGAGACCCAGTACTTC. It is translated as CASSFRETQYF.

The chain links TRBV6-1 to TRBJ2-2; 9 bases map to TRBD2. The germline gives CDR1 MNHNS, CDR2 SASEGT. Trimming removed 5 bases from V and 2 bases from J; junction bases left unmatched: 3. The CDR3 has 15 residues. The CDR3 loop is CASSFSGGNTGELFF. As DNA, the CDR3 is TGTGCCAGCAGTTTTAGCGGGGGAAACACCGGGGAGCTGTTTTTT.

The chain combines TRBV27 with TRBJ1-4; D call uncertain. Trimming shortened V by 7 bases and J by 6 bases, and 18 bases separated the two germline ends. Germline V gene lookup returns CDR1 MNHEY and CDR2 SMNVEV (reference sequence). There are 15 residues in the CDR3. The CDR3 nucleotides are TGTGCCAGCATGGCCCACCGGGCCGACGATGAAAAACTGTTTTTT. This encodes CASMAHRADDEKLFF.

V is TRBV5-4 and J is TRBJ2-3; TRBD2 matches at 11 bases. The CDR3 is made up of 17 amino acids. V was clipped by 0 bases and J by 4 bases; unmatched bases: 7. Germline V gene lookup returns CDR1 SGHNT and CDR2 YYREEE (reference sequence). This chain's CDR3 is CASSLAGSGGVADTQYF. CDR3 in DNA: TGTGCCAGCAGCTTGGCGGGTAGCGGGGGGGTTGCAGATACGCAGTATTTT. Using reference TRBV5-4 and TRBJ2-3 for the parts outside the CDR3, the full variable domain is ETGVTQSPTHLIKTRGQQVTLRCSSQSGHNTVSWYQQALGQGPQFIFQYYREEENGRGNFPPRFSGLQFPNYSSELNVNALELDDSALYLCASSLAGSGGVADTQYFGPGTRLTVL.

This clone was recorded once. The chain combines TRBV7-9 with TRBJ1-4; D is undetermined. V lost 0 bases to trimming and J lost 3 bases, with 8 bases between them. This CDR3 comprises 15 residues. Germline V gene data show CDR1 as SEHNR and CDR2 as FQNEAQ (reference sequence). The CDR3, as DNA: TGTGCCAGCAGCTTAGCAACGAAGCCTAATGAAAAACTGTTTTTT. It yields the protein CASSLATKPNEKLFF.

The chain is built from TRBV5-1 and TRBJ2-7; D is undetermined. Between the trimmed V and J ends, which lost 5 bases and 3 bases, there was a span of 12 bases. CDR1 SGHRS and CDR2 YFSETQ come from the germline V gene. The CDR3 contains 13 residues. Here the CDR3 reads CASRPEMNYEQYF. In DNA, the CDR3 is TGCGCCAGCAGACCCGAGATGAACTACGAGCAGTACTTC.

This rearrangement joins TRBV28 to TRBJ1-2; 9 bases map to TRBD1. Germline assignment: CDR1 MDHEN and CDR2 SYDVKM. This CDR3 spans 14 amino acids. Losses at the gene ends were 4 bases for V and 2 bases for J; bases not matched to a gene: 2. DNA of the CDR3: TGTGCCAGCAGTTCGACAGGGGGGAACTATGGCTACACCTTC. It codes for CASSSTGGNYGYTF.

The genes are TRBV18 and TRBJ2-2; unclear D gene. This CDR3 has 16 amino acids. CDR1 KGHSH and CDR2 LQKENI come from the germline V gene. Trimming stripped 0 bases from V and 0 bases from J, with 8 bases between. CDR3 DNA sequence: TGTGCCAGCTCACCACCCCAAGCTCCGAACACCGGGGAGCTGTTTTTT. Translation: CASSPPQAPNTGELFF.

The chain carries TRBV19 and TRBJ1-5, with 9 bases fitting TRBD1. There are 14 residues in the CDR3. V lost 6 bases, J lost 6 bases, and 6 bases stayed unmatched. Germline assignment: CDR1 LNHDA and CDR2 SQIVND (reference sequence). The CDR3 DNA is TGTGCCAGTAGACCACAGGGGGCCAGTCAGCCCCAGCATTTT. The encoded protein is CASRPQGASQPQHF.

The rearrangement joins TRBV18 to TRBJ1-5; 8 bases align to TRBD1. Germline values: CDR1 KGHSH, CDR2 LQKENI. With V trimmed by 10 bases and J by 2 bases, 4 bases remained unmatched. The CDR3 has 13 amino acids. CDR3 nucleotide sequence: TGTGCCATTAAGGGACAGGGCAATCAGCCCCAGCATTTT. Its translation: CAIKGQGNQPQHF.

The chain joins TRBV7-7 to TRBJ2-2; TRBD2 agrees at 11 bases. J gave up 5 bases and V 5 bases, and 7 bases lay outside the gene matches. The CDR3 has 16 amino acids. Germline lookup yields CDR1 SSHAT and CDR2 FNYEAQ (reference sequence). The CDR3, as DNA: TGTGCCAGCAGCAAAACTAGCGGGAGTTTTACCGGGGAGCTGTTTTTT. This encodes CASSKTSGSFTGELFF. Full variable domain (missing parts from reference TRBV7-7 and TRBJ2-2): GAGVSQSPRYKVTKRGQDVTLRCDPISSHATLYWYQQALGQGPEFLTYFNYEAQPDKSGLPSDRFSAERPEGSISTLTIQRTEQRDSAMYRCASSKTSGSFTGELFFGEGSRLTVL.

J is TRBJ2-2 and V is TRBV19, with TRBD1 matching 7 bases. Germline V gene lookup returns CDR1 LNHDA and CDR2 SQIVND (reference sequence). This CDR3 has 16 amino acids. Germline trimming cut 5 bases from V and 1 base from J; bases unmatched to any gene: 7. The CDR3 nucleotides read TGTGCCAGTAGTTCACAGGGGATGGGGAACACCGGGGAGCTGTTTTTT. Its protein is CASSSQGMGNTGELFF.